The 11 T cell receptor beta chains below all came from one sample that was sequenced in a study of blood T cell repertoires in COVID-19. Profiling relied on immunoSEQ multiplex PCR, and the TCRdb table lists in-frame clones only, not all of them. The data show some 78,000 clones, roughly 84% seen once. Sequencing used peripheral blood. All receptors come from a man over 45 with acute or convalescent COVID-19.

The genes are TRBV4-2 and TRBJ2-1, with a tentative D call TRBD2 (6 bases). V gave up 3 bases and J gave up 8 bases, with 17 bases separating them. The length of the CDR3 is 15 residues. Per germline, CDR1 LGHNA and CDR2 YNFKEQ. In nucleotides, the CDR3 is TGTGCCAGCAGCCATAGGAGGGGCCCCGTGGATGAGCAGTTCTTC. The encoded protein is CASSHRRGPVDEQFF.

The chain carries TRBV30 and TRBJ1-1, with D unresolved. The germline CDR1 and CDR2 sequences are GTSNPN and SVGIG (reference sequence). The CDR3 spans 14 residues. The V end was cut by 0 bases, the J end by 1 base, with 9 bases between. This CDR3 reads CAWSVRVANTEAFF. The CDR3 coding sequence is TGTGCCTGGAGTGTACGGGTTGCGAACACTGAAGCTTTCTTT.

The V gene is TRBV11-3, the J gene TRBJ2-1, with 10 bases fitting TRBD1. J was trimmed by 4 bases and V by 5 bases; bases with no gene match: 5. The germline V gene has CDR1 SGHNT and CDR2 YENEEA. CDR3 length: 15 residues. The CDR3 sequence: CASSAGTGDYNEQFF. CDR3 sequence (DNA): TGTGCCAGCAGCGCTGGGACAGGGGATTACAATGAGCAGTTCTTC.

The chain carries TRBV7-6 and TRBJ2-1, with 10 nucleotides matching TRBD2. The germline V gene has CDR1 SGHVS and CDR2 FNYEAQ. V lost 5 bases, J lost 4 bases, and 8 bases stayed unmatched. The CDR3 is 16 amino acids. CDR3 DNA sequence: TGTGCCAGCAGCCCTACAGCGGGAGGGTTTTACAATGAGCAGTTCTTC. Translation: CASSPTAGGFYNEQFF.

This clone has only a few counts. The chain joins TRBV6-2 or TRBV6-3 to TRBJ1-1; weak D call: TRBD1 (6 bases). Germline V lookup: CDR1 MNHEY, CDR2 SVGEGT. This CDR3 has 12 amino acids. Trimming stripped 2 bases from V and 8 bases from J, with 9 bases between. Here the CDR3 DNA reads TGTGCCAGCAGTTACCTTGGGACAGAAGCTTTCTTT. Amino acid sequence: CASSYLGTEAFF.

The chain has TRBV30 and TRBJ1-3, with D possibly being TRBD1 (5 bases). Trimming removed 7 bases at V and 6 bases at J, with 25 bases between. The CDR3 consists of 16 residues. Germline V gene lookup returns CDR1 GTSNPN and CDR2 SVGIG (reference sequence). The CDR3 reads CASSWRGSLFINTIYF. The DNA for the CDR3 is TGTGCCTCTTCGTGGCGGGGGTCTCTGTTCATAAACACCATATATTTT.

The chain has TRBV5-6 and TRBJ1-1; D might be TRBD1 (6 bases). The CDR3 has 13 residues. The V gene lost 1 base and the J gene lost 5 bases, with 9 bases spanning the gap. In germline, CDR1 is SGHDT, CDR2 YYEEEE. The CDR3 loop is CASSLTGKTEAFF. For the CDR3, the DNA is TGTGCCAGCAGCTTGACAGGGAAGACTGAAGCTTTCTTT. Supplemented by reference TRBV5-6 and TRBJ1-1, the full variable domain reads DAGVTQSPTHLIKTRGQQVTLRCSPKSGHDTVSWYQQALGQGPQFIFQYYEEEERQRGNFPDRFSGHQFPNYSSELNVNALLLGDSALYLCASSLTGKTEAFFGQGTRLTVV.

This clone was seen once. The chain uses TRBV5-1 and TRBJ1-6; D gene uncertain. V was cut by 4 bases and J by 6 bases, with 8 bases left in between. Looked up from germline, CDR1 is SGHRS and CDR2 is YFSETQ. The length of the CDR3 is 13 residues. The CDR3 protein is CASSPQVNSPLHF. CDR3 DNA: TGCGCCAGCAGCCCCCAGGTTAATTCACCCCTCCACTTT.

The chain recombines TRBV4-3 with TRBJ1-2; D might be TRBD1 (6 bases). The V end lost 0 bases, the J end lost 4 bases, and 12 bases lay between the germline ends. Germline CDR1 LGHNA, CDR2 YSLEER. CDR3 length: 15 residues. CDR3 in amino acids: CASSQDYRGGYGYTF. The CDR3 DNA reads TGCGCCAGCAGCCAAGATTACCGAGGGGGCTATGGCTACACCTTC.

This clone was detected only once. J is TRBJ2-7 and V is TRBV5-1; D is undetermined. Deletions cut 0 bases from V and 4 bases from J, with 8 bases between. Germline V gene lookup returns CDR1 SGHRS and CDR2 YFSETQ. CDR3 length: 13 amino acids. The DNA of the CDR3 is TGCGCCAGCAGCTTGGCCGTACAGTACGAGCAGTACTTC. Its translation is CASSLAVQYEQYF.

The chain recombines TRBV12-3 or TRBV12-4 with TRBJ2-7, with D possibly TRBD1 on 5 matching bases. The V end was cut by 0 bases, the J end by 9 bases, with 9 bases between. This CDR3 contains 12 residues. CDR3 amino acids: CASSLATVGQYF. As DNA, the CDR3 is TGTGCCAGCAGTTTAGCGACAGTAGGGCAGTACTTC.